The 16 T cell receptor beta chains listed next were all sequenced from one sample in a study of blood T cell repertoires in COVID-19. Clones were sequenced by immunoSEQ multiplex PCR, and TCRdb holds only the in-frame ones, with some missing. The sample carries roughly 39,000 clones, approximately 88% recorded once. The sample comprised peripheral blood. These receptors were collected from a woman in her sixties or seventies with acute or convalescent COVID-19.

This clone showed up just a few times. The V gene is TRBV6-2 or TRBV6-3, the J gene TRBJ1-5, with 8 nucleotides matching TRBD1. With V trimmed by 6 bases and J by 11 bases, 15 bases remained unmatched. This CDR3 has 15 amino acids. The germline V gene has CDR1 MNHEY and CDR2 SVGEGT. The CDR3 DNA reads TGTGCCAGCAGCCCGGGACAGGCCTTGGGGATGGCCCAGCATTTT. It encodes CASSPGQALGMAQHF.

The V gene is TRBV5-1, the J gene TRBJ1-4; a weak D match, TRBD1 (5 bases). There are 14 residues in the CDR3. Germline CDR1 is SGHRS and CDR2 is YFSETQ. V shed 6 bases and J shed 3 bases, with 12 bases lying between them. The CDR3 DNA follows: TGCGCCAGCACCAACGGGGGAGCTAATGAAAAACTGTTTTTT. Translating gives CASTNGGANEKLFF.

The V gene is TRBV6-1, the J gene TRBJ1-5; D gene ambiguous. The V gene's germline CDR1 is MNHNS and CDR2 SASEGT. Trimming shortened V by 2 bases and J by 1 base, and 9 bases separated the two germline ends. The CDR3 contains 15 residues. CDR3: CASSENTVSNQPQHF. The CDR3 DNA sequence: TGTGCCAGCAGTGAAAACACCGTAAGCAATCAGCCCCAGCATTTT.

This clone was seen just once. DNA for the CDR3: TGTGCCAGCAGCAGGGGACTCCTGAACACCGGGGAGCTGTTTTTT. Protein sequence: CASSRGLLNTGELFF. The chain is built from TRBV5-5 and TRBJ2-2, with D possibly being TRBD2 (6 bases). Deletions cut 4 bases from V and 1 base from J, with 11 bases between. This CDR3 spans 15 amino acids. The germline gives CDR1 SGHKS, CDR2 YYEKEE (reference sequence).

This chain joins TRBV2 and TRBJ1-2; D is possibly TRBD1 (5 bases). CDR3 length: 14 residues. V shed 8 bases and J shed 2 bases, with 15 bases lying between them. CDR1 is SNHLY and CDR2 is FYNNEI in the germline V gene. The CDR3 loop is CASRSGVGNYGYTF. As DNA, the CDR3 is TGTGCCAGCCGCTCGGGGGTTGGGAACTATGGCTACACCTTC.

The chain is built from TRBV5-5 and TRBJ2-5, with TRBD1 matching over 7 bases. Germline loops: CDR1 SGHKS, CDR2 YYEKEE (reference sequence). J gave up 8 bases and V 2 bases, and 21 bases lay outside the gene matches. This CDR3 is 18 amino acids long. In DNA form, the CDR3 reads TGTGCCAGCAGCTTAACCGGGAAAGGGACAGTTGTCCAAGGCACCCAGTACTTC. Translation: CASSLTGKGTVVQGTQYF.

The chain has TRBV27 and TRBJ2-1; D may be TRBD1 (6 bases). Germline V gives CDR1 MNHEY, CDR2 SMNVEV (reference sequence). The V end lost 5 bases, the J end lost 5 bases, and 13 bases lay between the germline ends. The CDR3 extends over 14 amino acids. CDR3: CASSKGGAHNEQFF. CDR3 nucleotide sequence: TGTGCCAGCAGTAAAGGGGGAGCACACAATGAGCAGTTCTTC.

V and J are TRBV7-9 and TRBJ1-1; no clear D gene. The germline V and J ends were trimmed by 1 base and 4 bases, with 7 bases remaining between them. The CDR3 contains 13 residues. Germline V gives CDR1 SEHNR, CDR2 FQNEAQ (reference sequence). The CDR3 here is CASSLGERTEAFF. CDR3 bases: TGTGCCAGCAGCTTAGGCGAGCGCACTGAAGCTTTCTTT.

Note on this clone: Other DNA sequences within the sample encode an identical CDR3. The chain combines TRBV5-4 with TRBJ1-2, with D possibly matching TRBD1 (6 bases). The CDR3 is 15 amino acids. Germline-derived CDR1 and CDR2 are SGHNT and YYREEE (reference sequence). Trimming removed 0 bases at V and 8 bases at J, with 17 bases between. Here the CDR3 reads CASSLAGGGGRGYTF. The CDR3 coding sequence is TGTGCCAGCAGCTTGGCTGGGGGAGGGGGTCGGGGCTACACCTTC.

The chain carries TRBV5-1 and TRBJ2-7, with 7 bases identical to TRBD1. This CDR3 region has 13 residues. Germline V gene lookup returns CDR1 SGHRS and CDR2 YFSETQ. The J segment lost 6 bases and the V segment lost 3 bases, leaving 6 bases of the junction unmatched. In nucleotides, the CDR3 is TGCGCCAGCAGCTCTGAGTCAGGGGGCGAGCAGTACGTC. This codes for CASSSESGGEQYV.

The CDR3 DNA sequence: TGTGCCAGCAGCCTCCTTGGGACTAGCACAGATACGCAGTATTTT. Translated: CASSLLGTSTDTQYF. The V gene is TRBV9, the J gene TRBJ2-3, with a weak D call TRBD2 (6 bases). The CDR3 totals 15 residues. Germline V gives CDR1 SGDLS, CDR2 YYNGEE. V was trimmed by 4 bases and J by 0 bases, leaving 12 bases between them.

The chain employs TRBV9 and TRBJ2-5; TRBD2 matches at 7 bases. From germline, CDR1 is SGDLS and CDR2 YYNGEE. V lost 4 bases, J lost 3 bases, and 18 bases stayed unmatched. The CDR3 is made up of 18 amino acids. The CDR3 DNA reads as TGTGCCAGCAGCCCGATTCGAGAGACTAGCCACGTCAAAGAGACCCAGTACTTC. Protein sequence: CASSPIRETSHVKETQYF.

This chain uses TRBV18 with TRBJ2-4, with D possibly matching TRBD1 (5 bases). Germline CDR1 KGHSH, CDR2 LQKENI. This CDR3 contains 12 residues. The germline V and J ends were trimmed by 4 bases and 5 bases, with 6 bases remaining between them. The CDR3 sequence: CASSRGENIQYF. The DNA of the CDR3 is TGTGCCAGCTCACGGGGCGAAAACATTCAGTACTTC. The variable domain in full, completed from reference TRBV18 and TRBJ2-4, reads NAGVMQNPRHLVRRRGQEARLRCSPMKGHSHVYWYRQLPEEGLKFMVYLQKENIIDESGMPKERFSAEFPKEGPSILRIQQVVRGDSAAYFCASSRGENIQYFGAGTRLSVL.

The CDR3: CATSDYSTGELFF. DNA of the CDR3: TGTGCCACCAGTGATTACTCGACCGGGGAGCTGTTTTTT. J is TRBJ2-2 and V is TRBV24-1; D remains ambiguous. The V end was cut by 2 bases, the J end by 5 bases, with 5 bases between. Germline V lookup: CDR1 KGHDR, CDR2 SFDVKD. CDR3 length: 13 amino acids.

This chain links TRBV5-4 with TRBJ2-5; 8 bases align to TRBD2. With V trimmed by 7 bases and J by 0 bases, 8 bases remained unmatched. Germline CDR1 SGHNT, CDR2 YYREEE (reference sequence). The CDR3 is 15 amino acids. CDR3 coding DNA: TGTGCCAGCCATTCCGGGGGGGCCTACCAAGAGACCCAGTACTTC. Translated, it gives CASHSGGAYQETQYF.

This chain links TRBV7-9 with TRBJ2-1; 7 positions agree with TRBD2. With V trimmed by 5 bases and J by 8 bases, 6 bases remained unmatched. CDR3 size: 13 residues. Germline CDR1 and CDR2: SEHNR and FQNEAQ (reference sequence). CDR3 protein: CASSQGLIDEQFF. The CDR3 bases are TGTGCCAGCAGCCAGGGACTAATCGATGAGCAGTTCTTC.